The subject of this entry is one T cell receptor beta chain. What it binds is not known. This entry is derived from a study of OX40 agonist ivuxolimab in advanced cancers. As for the study in general: Patients enrolled in dose escalation were diagnosed with hepatocellular carcinoma, melanoma, renal cell or head and neck cancer. Study-wide points: Relative to CD4+, CD8+ T cells held more expanded clones on average. At 0.1 to 3.0 mg/kg and by week 6, clonal expansion occurred in CD4+ and CD8+ blood T cells. Some patients who did not respond also had low normalized T-cell clonal expansion.

The repertoire was sequenced with immunoSEQ multiplex PCR; TCRdb's copy has only in-frame clones and lacks some. This sample has about 50,000 clones; more than 75% occur once, and the top ten carry about 11%. Trimming cost V 3 bases and J 4 bases; bases outside gene matches: 7. The CDR3 spans 15 residues. The germline V gene encodes CDR1 GTSNPN and CDR2 SVGIG (reference sequence). Source: CD4+ or CD8+ T cells sorted from blood, taken in a trial of the OX40 agonist ivuxolimab. The receptor comes from an adult with an advanced solid tumor such as melanoma, head and neck, liver or kidney cancer. This chain connects TRBV30 to TRBJ1-3; TRBD1 agrees at 9 bases. CDR3 in DNA: TGTGCCTGGAGCGTGGGACAGGGAAGAGGAAACACCATATATTTT. This encodes CAWSVGQGRGNTIYF.